Listed below are T cell receptor beta chains from one sample, sequenced in a study of Graves' ophthalmopathy and Graves' hyperthyroidism. TCRdb itself ran the multiplex PCR reads through MiXCR, one entry per CDR3 protein. Here the sample spans 300,000 or so distinct CDR3 sequences, about a sixth being singletons. The sequenced sample was peripheral blood. The source of these receptors is an adult man with Graves' ophthalmopathy. The CDR3 runs from the conserved cysteine through the conserved F or W. D genes are given only for firm matches. Size is omitted from some rows. Given values are once, few, many or a class for expanded clones.

size	V	J	D	CDR3	DNA
few	TRBV6-1	TRBJ1-1	-	CASTKGTWAEAFF	TGTGCCAGCACCAAAGGGACGTGGGCTGAAGCTTTCTTT
many	TRBV4-2	TRBJ2-5	TRBD2	CASSRQAGSQETQYF	TGTGCCAGCAGCCGGCAAGCGGGGAGCCAAGAGACCCAGTACTTC
-	TRBV12-3/TRBV12-4	TRBJ2-7	-	CASRPNPTGVDYF	TGTGCCAGCAGACCAAACCCGACAGGAGTTGACTACTTC
many	TRBV11-2	TRBJ2-7	TRBD2	CASSLDSGSSIYEQYF	TGTGCCAGCAGCTTAGACAGCGGGAGCAGTATTTACGAGCAGTACTTC
-	TRBV28	TRBJ2-7	TRBD1	CASRRTGVSYEQYF	TGTGCCAGCAGACGGACAGGGGTCTCCTACGAGCAGTACTTC
many	TRBV18	TRBJ2-7	TRBD1	CASSARGGTGDEQYF	TGTGCCAGCTCTGCCCGAGGGGGGACAGGGGACGAGCAGTACTTC
-	TRBV5-5	TRBJ2-7	-	CASSFNPGTVREQYF	TGTGCCAGCAGCTTTAATCCGGGAACCGTTCGCGAGCAGTACTTC
many	TRBV5-1	TRBJ1-2	-	CASSPEGNGYTF	TGCGCCAGCAGCCCGGAAGGGAATGGCTACACCTTC
few	TRBV30	TRBJ1-6	-	CAWTGKPSPLHF	TGTGCCTGGACAGGAAAACCTTCACCCCTCCACTTT
many	TRBV4-1	TRBJ2-2	-	CASSQAGNTGELFF	TGCGCCAGCAGCCAAGCCGGGAACACCGGGGAGCTGTTTTTT
many	TRBV27	TRBJ2-2	TRBD1	CASSPHGQGTGELFF	TGTGCCAGCAGTCCGCACGGACAGGGAACCGGGGAGCTGTTTTTT
many	TRBV3-1	TRBJ2-5	TRBD2	CASSQSGSSETQYF	TGTGCCAGCAGCCAAAGCGGGAGCAGTGAGACCCAGTACTTC
few	TRBV7-2	TRBJ1-2	TRBD1	CASSAARGALGYTF	TGTGCCAGCAGCGCCGCCAGGGGGGCTTTGGGCTACACCTTC
many	TRBV4-1	TRBJ2-7	TRBD1	CASSPDRGVYEQYF	TGCGCCAGCAGCCCTGACAGGGGCGTTTACGAGCAGTACTTC
-	TRBV6-1	TRBJ1-1	-	CASNFGGDTEAFF	TGTGCCAGCAACTTCGGGGGGGACACTGAAGCTTTCTTT
once	TRBV5-5	TRBJ1-1	-	CASNSNGDVISQAFF	TGTGCCAGCAACTCCAATGGGGATGTGATCTCTCAAGCTTTCTTT
many	TRBV19	TRBJ1-5	TRBD1	CASSIFPGQGDKDQPQHF	TGTGCCAGTAGTATCTTCCCCGGACAGGGGGATAAAGATCAGCCCCAGCATTTT
many	TRBV7-2	TRBJ2-7	-	CASSRTAQKYEQYF	TGTGCCAGCAGTCGGACAGCGCAGAAATACGAGCAGTACTTC
few	TRBV20-1	TRBJ2-7	TRBD2	CSAPRSSGSGYEQYF	TGCAGTGCCCCCCGGTCTAGCGGGAGTGGGTACGAGCAGTACTTC
many	TRBV29-1	TRBJ1-1	-	CSVEGSFRNTEAFF	TGCAGCGTTGAGGGGAGTTTCAGGAACACTGAAGCTTTCTTT
many	TRBV28	TRBJ2-2	-	CASSPTSAGWVENTGELFF	TGTGCCAGCAGCCCGACCTCGGCAGGGTGGGTGGAGAACACCGGGGAGCTGTTTTTT
-	TRBV6-1	TRBJ1-6	-	CASSAPGSQRISPLHF	TGTGCCAGCAGTGCCCCCGGGTCGCAGAGAATTTCACCCCTCCACTTT
many	TRBV20-1	TRBJ2-2	-	CSARRGIGTGELFF	TGCAGTGCTAGGAGGGGGATCGGCACCGGGGAGCTGTTTTTT
many	TRBV11-2	TRBJ1-1	-	CASSLDPRNTEAFF	TGTGCCAGCAGCTTAGATCCACGGAACACTGAAGCTTTCTTT
-	TRBV7-9	TRBJ2-7	TRBD2	CASSPSGNYEQYF	TGTGCCAGCAGCCCCAGCGGGAACTACGAGCAGTACTTC
many	TRBV6-4	TRBJ1-2	TRBD1	CASSHSGQGGSHYGYTF	TGTGCCAGCAGTCACAGTGGACAGGGGGGAAGTCACTATGGCTACACCTTC
many	TRBV4-1	TRBJ2-7	-	CASSQPGEVGDEQYF	TGCGCCAGCAGCCAACCGGGAGAAGTAGGGGACGAGCAGTACTTC
-	TRBV20-1	TRBJ2-7	-	CSAREVDFFHEQYF	TGCAGTGCTAGAGAGGTAGATTTCTTCCACGAGCAGTACTTC
-	TRBV5-4	TRBJ1-2	TRBD1	CASSLAETTGVVEGYTF	TGTGCCAGCAGCTTGGCCGAAACAACAGGGGTGGTGGAAGGCTACACCTTC
many	TRBV15	TRBJ2-5	-	CATSSWDYQETQYF	TGTGCCACCAGCTCCTGGGACTACCAAGAGACCCAGTACTTC
many	TRBV12-3/TRBV12-4	TRBJ2-4	-	CASSPKGLAKNIQYF	TGTGCCAGCAGCCCGAAGGGATTAGCCAAAAACATTCAGTACTTC
many	TRBV6-2/TRBV6-3	TRBJ2-7	TRBD1	CASSPGQAPYEQYF	TGTGCCAGCAGTCCGGGACAGGCCCCCTACGAGCAGTACTTC
many	TRBV19	TRBJ2-7	TRBD1	CASTRTGRNGEQYF	TGTGCCAGTACCAGGACAGGTAGAAACGGCGAGCAGTACTTC
-	TRBV6-1	TRBJ1-1	-	CASSEHSWDTEAFF	TGTGCCAGCAGTGAGCACAGTTGGGACACTGAAGCTTTCTTT
-	TRBV4-1	TRBJ2-7	TRBD2	CAISQSAGGRSYEQYF	TGCGCCATCAGCCAAAGTGCGGGGGGCAGATCCTACGAGCAGTACTTC
many	TRBV12-3/TRBV12-4	TRBJ2-5	-	CASSLLTSVETQYF	TGTGCCAGCAGTTTGTTAACTTCCGTAGAGACCCAGTACTTC
-	TRBV12-3/TRBV12-4	TRBJ2-7	-	CATRQMNEQYF	TGTGCCACGAGACAGATGAACGAGCAGTACTTC
few	TRBV11-2	TRBJ2-7	TRBD2	CASSLVGAGGYEQYF	TGTGCCAGCAGCTTAGTTGGAGCGGGGGGCTACGAGCAGTACTTC
many	TRBV6-1	TRBJ1-1	TRBD1	CASRARRQGLSGAFF	TGTGCCAGCAGAGCACGGAGACAGGGTCTGAGCGGTGCTTTCTTT